These T cell receptor beta chains were read from a single sample in a study of blood T cell repertoires in COVID-19. Data came from immunoSEQ multiplex PCR; TCRdb stores just in-frame clones and leaves some out. The table records about 250,000 clones, around nine tenths of them present only once. The specimen was peripheral blood. The receptors here all came from a man younger than 40 with acute or convalescent COVID-19. Each CDR3 is given with its conserved first and last residue. Fields, in order: CDR3 DNA, CDR3 protein, D gene, V gene, CDR3 length, J gene, clone size. A D gene is named only where the DNA matches it firmly. Clone size is not always given. Where it is, it says once, few, many or a class for expanded clones.

cdr3_nt: TGTGCCAGCAGCCCCCTTGCGGCAATGCCCTTGAACACTGAAGCTTTCTTT; cdr3_aa: CASSPLAAMPLNTEAFF; d_call: .; v_call: TRBV5-6; cdr3_length: 17; j_call: TRBJ1-1; clone_size: .
cdr3_nt: TGTGCCAGCAGTTATGGCAGGGGGTTTCTCTACACCTTC; cdr3_aa: CASSYGRGFLYTF; d_call: TRBD1; v_call: TRBV12-3/TRBV12-4; cdr3_length: 13; j_call: TRBJ1-2; clone_size: .
cdr3_nt: TGTGCCAGCAGCTTCCTCGGGACAGGACTTCTGCCTAATGAAAAACTGTTTTTT; cdr3_aa: CASSFLGTGLLPNEKLFF; d_call: TRBD1; v_call: TRBV5-5; cdr3_length: 18; j_call: TRBJ1-4; clone_size: .
cdr3_nt: TGTGCCATTAAACTAGCGGGGGCTACCGGGGAGCTGTTTTTT; cdr3_aa: CAIKLAGATGELFF; d_call: TRBD2; v_call: TRBV10-3; cdr3_length: 14; j_call: TRBJ2-2; clone_size: .
cdr3_nt: TGTGCCAGTAGTGGAAACCTCCGGGACAGGGATAACACCGGGGAGCTGTTTTTT; cdr3_aa: CASSGNLRDRDNTGELFF; d_call: TRBD1; v_call: TRBV19; cdr3_length: 18; j_call: TRBJ2-2; clone_size: .
cdr3_nt: TGTGCCAGTAGTGTACTAGCGGGGTACAATGAGCAGTTCTTC; cdr3_aa: CASSVLAGYNEQFF; d_call: TRBD2; v_call: TRBV19; cdr3_length: 14; j_call: TRBJ2-1; clone_size: once
cdr3_nt: TGTGCCAGCAGACCCCGTAGGTGGTCCGGGACAGGGGGCCTCCGCTCTGGAAACACCATATATTTT; cdr3_aa: CASRPRRWSGTGGLRSGNTIYF; d_call: TRBD1; v_call: TRBV28; cdr3_length: 22; j_call: TRBJ1-3; clone_size: .
cdr3_nt: TGTGCCAGCAGTTATCTGGGACTAGCGGGAGATGAGCAGTTCTTC; cdr3_aa: CASSYLGLAGDEQFF; d_call: TRBD2; v_call: TRBV6-5; cdr3_length: 15; j_call: TRBJ2-1; clone_size: few
cdr3_nt: TGTGCCAGCAGCCTGGTTGGGACTACCCTCTACGAGCAGTACTTC; cdr3_aa: CASSLVGTTLYEQYF; d_call: .; v_call: TRBV21-1; cdr3_length: 15; j_call: TRBJ2-7; clone_size: .
cdr3_nt: TGTGCCAGCAGTAGGGACAGGGGGCTGGCAGATACGCAGTATTTT; cdr3_aa: CASSRDRGLADTQYF; d_call: TRBD1; v_call: TRBV2; cdr3_length: 15; j_call: TRBJ2-3; clone_size: .
cdr3_nt: TGTGCCAGCAGCTTACCCCCGGGACAGGGGATCAAAAACATTCAGTACTTC; cdr3_aa: CASSLPPGQGIKNIQYF; d_call: TRBD1; v_call: TRBV11-2; cdr3_length: 17; j_call: TRBJ2-4; clone_size: .
cdr3_nt: TGTGCCAGCAGCGTAGCTTATCAGAATGAGCAGTTCTTC; cdr3_aa: CASSVAYQNEQFF; d_call: .; v_call: TRBV9; cdr3_length: 13; j_call: TRBJ2-1; clone_size: .
cdr3_nt: TGTGCCAGCAGTTTCCCGGGTGCAGGGGCCAACGTCCTGACTTTC; cdr3_aa: CASSFPGAGANVLTF; d_call: .; v_call: TRBV28; cdr3_length: 15; j_call: TRBJ2-6; clone_size: once
cdr3_nt: TGTGCCAGTAGTTTAACCAGTAGCAATCAGCCCCAGCATTTT; cdr3_aa: CASSLTSSNQPQHF; d_call: .; v_call: TRBV19; cdr3_length: 14; j_call: TRBJ1-5; clone_size: .
cdr3_nt: TGTGCCAGCAGTTCCAAAATTACAGACACCTCGGGAGCCTACGAGCAGTACTTC; cdr3_aa: CASSSKITDTSGAYEQYF; d_call: .; v_call: TRBV28; cdr3_length: 18; j_call: TRBJ2-7; clone_size: .
cdr3_nt: TGTGCCACCAGTGAAACGACAACAGTCGAGCAGTACTTC; cdr3_aa: CATSETTTVEQYF; d_call: .; v_call: TRBV24-1; cdr3_length: 13; j_call: TRBJ2-7; clone_size: .
cdr3_nt: TGTGCCAGCAGTGTCACCGGTGCGCAGTACTTC; cdr3_aa: CASSVTGAQYF; d_call: .; v_call: TRBV12-3/TRBV12-4; cdr3_length: 11; j_call: TRBJ2-7; clone_size: once
cdr3_nt: TGTGCCAGCAAACGGAGACAGATTGATGAAAAACTGTTTTTT; cdr3_aa: CASKRRQIDEKLFF; d_call: .; v_call: TRBV2; cdr3_length: 14; j_call: TRBJ1-4; clone_size: .
cdr3_nt: TGTGCCAGCAGCTGGGGGACAGCGGTCCCTGGGGCCAACGTCCTGACTTTC; cdr3_aa: CASSWGTAVPGANVLTF; d_call: TRBD1; v_call: TRBV11-2; cdr3_length: 17; j_call: TRBJ2-6; clone_size: .
cdr3_nt: TGTGCAAGTCGCTTAGCACCATTCCACCTCTCTACGGGGGGGCCGTGTGCAGATACGCAGTATTTT; cdr3_aa: CASRLAPFHLSTGGPCADTQYF; d_call: .; v_call: TRBV12-2; cdr3_length: 22; j_call: TRBJ2-3; clone_size: .
cdr3_nt: TGCGCCAGCAGCTTGGACGCAGGGAGGTACGAGCAGTACTTC; cdr3_aa: CASSLDAGRYEQYF; d_call: .; v_call: TRBV5-1; cdr3_length: 14; j_call: TRBJ2-7; clone_size: .
cdr3_nt: TGCAGCGTTGGACTCGACGGCACAGATACGCAGTATTTT; cdr3_aa: CSVGLDGTDTQYF; d_call: .; v_call: TRBV29-1; cdr3_length: 13; j_call: TRBJ2-3; clone_size: .
cdr3_nt: TGTGCCAGCACCCACCGATGGAGGGGGCGGTATGAAAAACTGTTTTTT; cdr3_aa: CASTHRWRGRYEKLFF; d_call: TRBD1; v_call: TRBV7-6; cdr3_length: 16; j_call: TRBJ1-4; clone_size: .
cdr3_nt: TGTGCCAGCACCACTTTTCGGGAGACCCAGTACTTC; cdr3_aa: CASTTFRETQYF; d_call: .; v_call: TRBV28; cdr3_length: 12; j_call: TRBJ2-5; clone_size: .